The T cell receptor (beta chain) described here comes from a study of tumor-infiltrating lymphocytes in primary liver carcinoma (dated by TCRdb to between 2016 and 2019). With regard to the full study: Of the five patients, three men and two women aged 30 to 69 years, four had hepatocellular carcinoma and one had combined HCC and intrahepatic cholangiocarcinoma. Across five regions of each liver tumor, along with adjacent normal tissue and blood, the study brought together TCRbeta repertoire sequencing, expression microarrays and whole-exome sequencing. Agilent mRNA microarray profiling was performed on the roughly 24 tumor region samples to relate TCRbeta repertoire diversity to the local molecular phenotype. Tumors of the five patients were stage T1-T3 N0M0 with maximum diameters of roughly 4.2 to 11 cm. Reproducibility between technical replicate repertoires was high, with correlation coefficients above 0.98 and mean shared-clone rates about 0.91. Each sample produced roughly 3.5 to 8 million productive TCRbeta reads, and read depth showed no significant difference between tissue types. A total of about 35 specimens from 5 patients went through TCRbeta repertoire sequencing, namely 25 tumor regions, 5 adjacent noncancerous liver tissues and 5 peripheral blood samples. Results and caveats for the whole study, not just this receptor: The top 250 clones accounted for a significantly greater share of the repertoire in tumors than in blood (p = 0.039). Because only the TCR beta chain was sequenced and unpaired alpha chains were not captured, true repertoire diversity is likely underestimated. Because the samples were bulk and unsorted, CD4+ and CD8+ T cell repertoires could not be compared. With just 4 or 5 patients in the study, the authors point out that the findings should be validated in a larger study. Consistent with antigen-driven expansion, pairs of tumor regions showed higher repertoire overlap (mean roughly 36%) than either tumor-adjacent pairs (approximately 17%) or tumor-blood pairs (roughly 14%). Only roughly 7-25% of top clones appeared in all five regions of a tumor, which suggests that tumor-infiltrating T cells are spatially heterogeneous.

Without any cell sorting, total RNA and DNA were co-extracted from approximately 20-30 mg of bulk tissue using the AllPrep DNA/RNA mini kit. Between late 2015 and early 2016, several patients in China with histopathologically diagnosed primary liver carcinoma had surgical resection. At the time of sampling, the patients were treatment-naive and had chronic HBV infection. Five spatially separated regions were sampled per tumor: superior, inferior, left-lateral and right-lateral poles, plus the tumor centre. According to histology, viable tumor cells made up more than 75% of every tumor sample. Fresh tumor and adjacent tissue pieces were bisected, with one half stored in RNAlater at -80 degrees C and the other half sent for histology. TCRbeta-specific cDNA was reverse-transcribed from approximately 460 ng total RNA using a constant-region primer and ProtoScript II reverse transcriptase. Construction of the TCRbeta libraries relied on three nested rounds of multiplex PCR, following a slightly modified ARM-PCR procedure. The first two PCR rounds used multiplex TRBV1-TRBV30 forward primers with a Cbeta reverse primer, each for roughly 11 cycles. Sample barcodes and Illumina adapters were added in a final 25-cycle PCR using Deep VentR polymerase. Before sequencing, amplicons of 200-500 bp were gel-purified using a QIAquick gel extraction kit. An Illumina HiSeq 2500 was used to sequence the TCRbeta amplicons, generating 250-bp paired-end reads. On the study's bioinformatics: Quality trimming of reads was performed with Trimmomatic v0.33, and paired reads were merged with FLASH v1.2.11 so that full CDR3 sequences could be recovered. V, D and J germline segments were assigned to the rearranged TCRbeta sequences by MiGEC v1.2.1b. Clonotype statistics and Shannon-Wiener diversity indices were calculated with VDJtools v1.0.0. To reduce sampling bias, subsequent analyses other than the diversity analysis used only the 250 most abundant clonotypes in each sample. Through fastp at Q25 and MiXCR, TCRdb rebuilt clones from the public reads, retaining in-frame beta chains. Merged by CDR3 protein, the rows form single entries marked with the most common genes and DNA. The V and J calls reflect TCRdb's pipeline rather than the authors' work. This sample comprises approximately 100,000 distinct CDR3 sequences, around 66% of them detected only once. Approximately 12% of the sample belongs to the ten largest clones.

Per the germline V gene (reference sequence), SEHNR is the CDR1 and FQNEAQ is the CDR2. The CDR3 spans 16 residues, from the cysteine through the phenylalanine. Only the CDR3 part of the read is kept: 48 bases, read in frame from the first base. The junction shows trimming of 5 bases on V and 1 base on J, plus 16 bases between the germline ends. This clonotype was seen a handful of times. Its binding antigen is unknown. The input lacks base qualities; no much larger clone sits a single base away. The specimen was liver tumor tissue from sampling region 2. The cell subset or site label corresponds to: tumor region T2, inferior pole. The receptor was derived from a woman aged 60-70 years with primary liver carcinoma and hepatitis B virus infection. The chain uses TRBV7-9 and TRBJ2-3; tentative D gene TRBD2, with 6 bases matching. The CDR3 reads CASSLGLSGRTDTQYF. The base sequence is TGTGCCAGCAGCCTCGGACTATCGGGACGCACAGATACGCAGTATTTT.